These 8 T cell receptor beta chains share one sample of origin, sequenced in a study of identical twins. TCRdb ran MiXCR on the 5' RACE reads and lists one entry per CDR3 protein. The sample carries a few hundred thousand distinct CDR3 sequences, roughly 9% recorded once. The specimen sequenced was naive T cells sorted from blood. These receptor sequences come from a woman between 45 and 60 years old in good health.

This clonotype was counted a few times. The chain joins TRBV25-1 to TRBJ2-7; D gene uncertain. V lost 2 bases and J lost 6, with 14 bases in between. The CDR3 extends over 14 amino acids. Looked up from germline, CDR1 is MGHDK and CDR2 is SYGVNS. The CDR3 reads CASSEVYTASEQYF. The CDR3 nucleotides are TGTGCCAGCAGTGAAGTTTACACGGCGAGCGAGCAGTACTTC.

The chain combines TRBV24-1 with TRBJ2-1, with 9 positions matching TRBD2. The CDR3 has 14 residues. The V and J ends lost 9 bases and 7 bases, in that order; junction bases with no gene match: 9. CDR1 and CDR2 (germline): KGHDR, SFDVKD. CDR3 nucleotide sequence: TGTGCCACCCAAGCGCTAGCGGGGAGGAATGAGCAGTTCTTC. Protein sequence: CATQALAGRNEQFF.

The chain couples TRBV12-3 or TRBV12-4 to TRBJ2-7; D perhaps matches TRBD2 (5 bases). Trimming cost V 6 bases and J 2 bases, with 8 bases left between them. The CDR3 is made up of 12 amino acids. For the CDR3, the DNA is TGTGCCAGCAGCCCGGAGGCCTACGAGCAGTACTTC. The encoded protein is CASSPEAYEQYF.

The chain uses TRBV9 and TRBJ2-5, with D perhaps matching TRBD2 (7 bases). The CDR3 is 16 residues long. Trimming removed 0 bases from V and 2 bases from J, with 14 bases in between. Germline assignment: CDR1 SGDLS and CDR2 YYNGEE. DNA of the CDR3: TGTGCCAGCAGCGTAGCTACGGGAGGACAGCAAGAGACCCAGTACTTC. This codes for CASSVATGGQQETQYF.

This clonotype was counted at least ten times. The chain couples TRBV7-2 to TRBJ2-1, with D hard to call. The CDR3 consists of 11 residues. Trimming cost V 8 bases and J 7 bases, with 9 bases left between them. The germline gives CDR1 SGHTA, CDR2 FQGNSA. The CDR3 protein is CASGIHNEQFF. CDR3 nucleotides: TGTGCCAGCGGAATACATAATGAGCAGTTCTTC.

There are a few counts of this clonotype. CDR3 protein: CSAPTQGLGTEAFF. The CDR3 coding sequence is TGCAGTGCTCCCACTCAGGGGCTGGGCACTGAAGCTTTCTTT. The rearrangement joins TRBV20-1 to TRBJ1-1; D possibly corresponds to TRBD1 (6 bases). The length of the CDR3 is 14 residues. Between the trimmed V and J ends, which lost 5 bases and 4 bases, there was a span of 17 bases. Germline values: CDR1 DFQATT, CDR2 SNEGSKA (reference sequence).

This clonotype was recorded a few times. The rearrangement uses TRBV4-1 and TRBJ2-7, with 9 bases matching TRBD2. The V gene end was trimmed by 3 bases and the J gene end by 7 bases; junction bases not matched to a gene: 10. This CDR3 comprises 15 residues. From germline, CDR1 is MGHRA and CDR2 YSYEKL. The CDR3 region has the DNA TGCGCCAGCAGCCATGTAGCGGGAGTGACGGGGGAGCAGTACGTC. It specifies CASSHVAGVTGEQYV.

This clonotype has a handful of counts. This sequence joins TRBV11-2 and TRBJ2-2; D is unclear. CDR3 length equals 15 residues. Deletions cut 5 bases from V and 3 bases from J, with 13 bases between. The germline CDR1 and CDR2 sequences are SGHAT and FQNNGV. The CDR3 is CASSQKPADTGELFF. The CDR3 bases are TGTGCCAGCAGCCAAAAACCGGCCGACACCGGGGAGCTGTTTTTT. The whole variable domain, remainder taken from reference TRBV11-2 and TRBJ2-2, is EAGVAQSPRYKIIEKRQSVAFWCNPISGHATLYWYQQILGQGPKLLIQFQNNGVVDDSQLPKDRFSAERLKGVDSTLKIQPAKLEDSAVYLCASSQKPADTGELFFGEGSRLTVL.